Sequencing of this TCR beta chain was carried out in a study of blood T cell repertoires in COVID-19. Study details: The study drew acute and convalescent COVID-19 samples from the United States, Italy and Spain. Sample material is recorded as cDNA or gDNA derived from T cells, B-cell-depleted T cells, or PBMCs.

Original processing methods: Amplified reference gene primers provided the basis for estimating nucleated cell counts. Method: immunoSEQ multiplex PCR; TCRdb's copy keeps in-frame clones and lacks some. V and J calls and clone size are given by that table; D and trimming were obtained from the DNA. This sample has 250,000 to 300,000 clones, with roughly 85% found just once. Trimming removed 3 bases at V and 11 bases at J, with 19 bases between. The CDR3 contains 14 residues. Per germline, CDR1 MGHRA and CDR2 YSYEKL. The V call is TRBV4-1, the J call TRBJ1-1; the D is unclear. This sequence was found in a woman in her sixties or seventies with acute or convalescent COVID-19. Sequenced: peripheral blood. The CDR3 coding sequence is TGCGCCAGCAGCCAGAGGAGGCAGGACCCGGCGGCTTTCTTT. This encodes CASSQRRQDPAAFF.